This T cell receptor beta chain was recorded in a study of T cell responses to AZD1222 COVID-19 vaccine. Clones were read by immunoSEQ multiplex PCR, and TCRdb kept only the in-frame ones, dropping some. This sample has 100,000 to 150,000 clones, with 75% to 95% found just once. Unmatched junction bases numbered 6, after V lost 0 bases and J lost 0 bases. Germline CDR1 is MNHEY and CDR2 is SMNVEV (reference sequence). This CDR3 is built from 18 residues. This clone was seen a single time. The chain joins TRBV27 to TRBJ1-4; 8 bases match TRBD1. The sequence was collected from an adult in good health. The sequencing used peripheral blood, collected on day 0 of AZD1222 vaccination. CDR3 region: CASSLSGTGMTTNEKLFF. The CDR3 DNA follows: TGTGCCAGCAGTTTATCTGGGACAGGAATGACAACTAATGAAAAACTGTTTTTT.